The clone carrying this T cell receptor (beta chain) was seen once. This CDR3 has 16 amino acids. Germline loops: CDR1 WSHSY, CDR2 SAAADI. With V trimmed by 5 bases and J by 4 bases, 11 bases remained unmatched. Repertoires were generated with immunoSEQ multiplex PCR, while TCRdb's copy carries only in-frame clones and drops some. The sample lists around 170,000 clones; roughly 87% were seen once. This sample stems from a study of blood T cell repertoires in COVID-19. Study-wide context: In each case, the material was cDNA or gDNA derived from T cells, B-cell-depleted T cells, or PBMCs.

Sample: peripheral blood. The chain has TRBV10-2 and TRBJ1-2, with 9 bases that match TRBD1. The receptor was isolated from a woman aged 40 to 50 with acute or convalescent COVID-19. CDR3 loop: CASSPGQGLVSYGYTF. The CDR3 nucleotides read TGCGCCAGCAGTCCGGGACAGGGTTTAGTGAGCTATGGCTACACCTTC.